The clone carrying this TCR beta chain was seen only once. Both 60 Vbeta primers and 13 Jbeta primers went into the PCR. Repertoires were generated with immunoSEQ multiplex PCR, while TCRdb's copy carries only in-frame clones and drops some. The table has fewer than 100,000 clones, more than 70% seen once; the top ten hold about 2.7%. These data are taken from a study of cytomegalovirus exposure and HLA in healthy donors. Germline CDR1 and CDR2: SEHNR and FQNEAQ (reference sequence). The CDR3 sequence is 16 residues long. The V segment lost 4 bases and the J segment 3 bases; nucleotides outside the gene matches: 7.

The chain combines TRBV7-9 with TRBJ1-1; 11 nucleotides align to TRBD1. Sequences were obtained from PBMCs. The clonotype was recovered from a male donor in good health and CMV-seropositive. CDR3 DNA: TGTGCCAGCAGCTCTCGGACAGGGGGCACGGACACTGAAGCTTTCTTT. This encodes CASSSRTGGTDTEAFF.